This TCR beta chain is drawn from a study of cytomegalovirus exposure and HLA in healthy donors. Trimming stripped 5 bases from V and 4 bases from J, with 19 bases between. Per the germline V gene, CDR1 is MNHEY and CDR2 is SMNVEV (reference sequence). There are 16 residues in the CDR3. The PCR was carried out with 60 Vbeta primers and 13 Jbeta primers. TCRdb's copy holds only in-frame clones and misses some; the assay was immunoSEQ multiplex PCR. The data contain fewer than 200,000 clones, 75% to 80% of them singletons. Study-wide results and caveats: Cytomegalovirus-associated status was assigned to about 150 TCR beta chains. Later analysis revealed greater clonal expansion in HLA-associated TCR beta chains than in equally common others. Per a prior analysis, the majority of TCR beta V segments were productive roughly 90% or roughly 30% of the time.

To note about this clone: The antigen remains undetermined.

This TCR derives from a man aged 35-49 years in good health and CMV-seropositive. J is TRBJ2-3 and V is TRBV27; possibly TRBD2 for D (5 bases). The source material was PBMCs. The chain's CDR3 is CASSPSLLARADTQYF. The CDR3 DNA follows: TGTGCCAGCAGTCCCTCCCTTTTGGCGAGGGCAGATACGCAGTATTTT.